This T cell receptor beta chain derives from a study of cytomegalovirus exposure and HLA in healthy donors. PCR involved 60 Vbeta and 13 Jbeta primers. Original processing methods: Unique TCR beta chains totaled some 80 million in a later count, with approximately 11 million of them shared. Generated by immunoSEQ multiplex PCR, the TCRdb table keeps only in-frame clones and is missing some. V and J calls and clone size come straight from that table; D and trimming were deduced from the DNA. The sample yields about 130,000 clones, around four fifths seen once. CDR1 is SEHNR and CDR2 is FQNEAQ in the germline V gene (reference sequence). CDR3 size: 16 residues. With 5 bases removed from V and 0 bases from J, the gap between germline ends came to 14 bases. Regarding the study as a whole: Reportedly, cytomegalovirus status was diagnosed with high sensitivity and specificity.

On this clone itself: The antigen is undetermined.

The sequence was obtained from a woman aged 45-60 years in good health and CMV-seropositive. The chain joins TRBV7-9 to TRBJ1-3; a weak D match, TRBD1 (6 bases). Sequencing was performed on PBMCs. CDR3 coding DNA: TGTGCCAGCAGCCTTACGCTGACAGGCTCTGGAAACACCATATATTTT. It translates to CASSLTLTGSGNTIYF.